This TCR beta chain was recorded in a study of human T cells and chemical hapten exposure. TCRdb fed the RACE reads into MiXCR, producing one record per CDR3 protein. The sample consists of about 120,000 distinct CDR3 sequences, around an eighth of them appearing once. V was cut by 0 bases and J by 4 bases, with 10 bases left in between. The CDR3 runs to 15 residues. Germline-derived CDR1 and CDR2 are LGHNA and YSLEER. The time point: pre-sensitization, week 0. The treatment was: therapeutic diphenylcyclopropenone sensitization with weekly scalp DPC. This clonotype was detected only a few times. This sequence joins TRBV4-3 and TRBJ1-3; D ambiguous. The material was whole blood, obtained in connection with sensitization to the hapten diphenylcyclopropenone (DPC). The clonotype was recovered from a woman between 18 and 30 years old with alopecia areata. Some clones in this sample may be carry-over from other donors' samples. The CDR3 DNA is TGCGCCAGCAGCCAAGATTACGGCAGCGGAAACACCATATATTTT. Translation gives CASSQDYGSGNTIYF.